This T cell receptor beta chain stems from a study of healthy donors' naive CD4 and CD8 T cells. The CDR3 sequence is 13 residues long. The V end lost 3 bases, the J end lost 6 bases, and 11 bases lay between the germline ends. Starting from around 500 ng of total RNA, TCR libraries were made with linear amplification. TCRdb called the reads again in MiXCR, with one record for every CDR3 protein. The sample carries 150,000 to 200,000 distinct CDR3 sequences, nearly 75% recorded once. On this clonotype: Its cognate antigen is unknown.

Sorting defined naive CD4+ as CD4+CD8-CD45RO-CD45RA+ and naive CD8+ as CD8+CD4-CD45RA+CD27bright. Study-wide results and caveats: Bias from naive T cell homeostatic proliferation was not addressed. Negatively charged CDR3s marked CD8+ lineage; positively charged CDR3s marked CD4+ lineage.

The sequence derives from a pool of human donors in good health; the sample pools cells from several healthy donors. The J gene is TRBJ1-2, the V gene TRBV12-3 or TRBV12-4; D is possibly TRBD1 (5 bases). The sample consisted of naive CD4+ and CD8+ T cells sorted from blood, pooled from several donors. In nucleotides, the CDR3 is TGTGCCAGCAGTTTTGCGGGGGTCGATGGCTACACCTTC. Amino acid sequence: CASSFAGVDGYTF.